Listed below are T cell receptor beta chains from one sample, sequenced in a study of memory CD8 T cells in hepatitis C reinfection. The data were produced by immunoSEQ multiplex PCR, yet TCRdb's version contains in-frame clones alone and is incomplete. The sample lists 35,000 to 55,000 clones; approximately 87% were seen once. Sequenced: naive CD8+ T cells sorted from blood. Every receptor here comes from a man aged 18 to 35 with hepatitis C virus infection. Each CDR3 is given with its conserved first and last residue. The order of the fields is D gene, clone size, V gene, J gene, CDR3 DNA, CDR3 protein. D genes are given only for firm matches. Only part of the rows carry a size: once, few, many, or a class if the clone is expanded.

>TRBD2|NA|TRBV23-1|TRBJ2-1
TGCGCCAGCAATTTTCTAGCGGGAGAAAGGTACAATGAGCAGTTCTTC
CASNFLAGERYNEQFF
>NA|NA|TRBV12-5|TRBJ1-5
TGTGCTAGTGGTTTGGTCGGGGGAGATAGCAATCAGCCCCAGCATTTT
CASGLVGGDSNQPQHF
>NA|few|TRBV6-5|TRBJ1-5
TGTGCCAGCAGTTACTCCTACGGAGGGCCCCAGCATTTT
CASSYSYGGPQHF
>TRBD1|NA|TRBV2|TRBJ2-7
TGTGCCAGCAGGACAGGGTCCTACGAGCAGTACTTC
CASRTGSYEQYF
>TRBD1|NA|TRBV7-8|TRBJ2-3
TGTGCCAGCAGCTTAGAGACAGGGATGGGTGCAGATACGCAGTATTTT
CASSLETGMGADTQYF
>NA|NA|TRBV30|TRBJ1-6
TGTGCCTCTGGACAGATGGGTTCACCCCTCCACTTT
CASGQMGSPLHF
>NA|few|TRBV29-1|TRBJ1-2
TGCAGCGTTGCGGACACGGTCAACTATGGCTACACCTTC
CSVADTVNYGYTF
>TRBD1|NA|TRBV4-3|TRBJ1-1
TGCGCCAGCAGCCTGGGACAGGGAGTCACTGAAGCTTTCTTT
CASSLGQGVTEAFF
>TRBD2|NA|TRBV6-5|TRBJ2-2
TGTGCCAGCAGCCTAGCGGAACTCACCGGGGAGCTGTTTTTT
CASSLAELTGELFF
>NA|NA|TRBV7-4|TRBJ2-5
TGTGCCAGCAGCTTAGAGGGGGGGTTTGAGGAGACCCAGTACTTC
CASSLEGGFEETQYF
>NA|NA|TRBV6-5|TRBJ1-6
TGTGCCAGCAGTTACTCAGGAGGGATGATTAATTCACCCCTCCACTTT
CASSYSGGMINSPLHF
>TRBD2|NA|TRBV6-1|TRBJ2-1
TGTGCCAGCAATGGAGCGGGAGGGTACAATGAGCAGTTCTTC
CASNGAGGYNEQFF
>NA|few|TRBV5-6|TRBJ2-7
TGTGCCAGCAGCCCCAGGGGGGCCTACGAGCAGTACTTC
CASSPRGAYEQYF
>NA|NA|TRBV6-6|TRBJ2-5
TGTGCCAGCAGTTTCCCAGGGCACCAAGAGACCCAGTACTTC
CASSFPGHQETQYF
>NA|NA|TRBV4-3|TRBJ1-3
TGCGCCAGCAGCCAAGATTTGGGCAGCTCTGGAAACACCATATATTTT
CASSQDLGSSGNTIYF
>TRBD2|NA|TRBV5-4|TRBJ2-1
TGTGCCAGCAGCTTGGCGCTAGCGGGGGGGGGTGAGCAGTTCTTC
CASSLALAGGGEQFF
>TRBD1|NA|TRBV10-1|TRBJ2-5
TGCGCCAGCAGTGAAGCGACAGGGGTCCAAGAGACCCAGTACTTC
CASSEATGVQETQYF
>TRBD1|NA|TRBV7-9|TRBJ2-6
TGTGCCAGCAGCACAACGGACAGGGGCGGCTCTGGGGCCAACGTCCTGACTTTC
CASSTTDRGGSGANVLTF
>TRBD1|NA|TRBV27|TRBJ2-5
TGTGCCAGCAGCCTCTTGACAGGGGGCTGGGAGACCCAGTACTTC
CASSLLTGGWETQYF
>NA|NA|TRBV27|TRBJ2-7
TGTGCCAGCAGTTTAGATACTAGCCTTAGAAGGGAGCAGTACTTC
CASSLDTSLRREQYF
>TRBD1|few|TRBV14|TRBJ1-3
TGTGCCAGCAGCCCGGACAGGGGGCTTCTGCACATATATTTT
CASSPDRGLLHIYF
>NA|few|TRBV5-1|TRBJ2-3
TGCGCCAGCAGCTTGGCGGGTACCCGGGATACGCAGTATTTT
CASSLAGTRDTQYF
>NA|NA|TRBV14|TRBJ1-5
TGTGCCAGCAGCCAAGATCTTGTCGGACACCAGACGTCCAATAGCAATCAGCCCCAGCATTTT
CASSQDLVGHQTSNSNQPQHF
>NA|NA|TRBV29-1|TRBJ2-7
TGCAGCGCACAGACTAGCTCCTACGAGCAGTACTTC
CSAQTSSYEQYF
>NA|NA|TRBV7-9|TRBJ2-5
TGTGCCAGCAGCCCCGACAGGTACCAAGAGACCCAGTACTTC
CASSPDRYQETQYF
>NA|once|TRBV5-6|TRBJ2-4
TGTGCCAGCAGCCCGGGGGCCAAAAACATTCAGTACTTC
CASSPGAKNIQYF
>NA|NA|TRBV5-6|TRBJ2-7
TGTGCCAGCAGCTTCTGGAGGGGCTACGAGCAGTACTTC
CASSFWRGYEQYF
>NA|NA|TRBV5-6|TRBJ1-6
TGTGCCAGCAGCTTGGCCCAGGTCACCTATAATTCACCCCTCCACTTT
CASSLAQVTYNSPLHF
>NA|NA|TRBV7-9|TRBJ2-3
TGTGCCAGCAGCTTAGTCCAGGGAGGAGATACGCAGTATTTT
CASSLVQGGDTQYF
>NA|NA|TRBV2|TRBJ2-3
TGTGCCAGCAGTGAATGGAGTGGGAGAGGGATCACAGATACGCAGTATTTT
CASSEWSGRGITDTQYF
>TRBD1|few|TRBV2|TRBJ1-5
TGTGCCAGCAGCCTGGACAGGGGCAATCAGCCCCAGCATTTT
CASSLDRGNQPQHF
>NA|NA|TRBV25-1|TRBJ2-7
TGTGCCAGCTCTACAGGCACTTGGCAGCAGTACTTC
CASSTGTWQQYF
>NA|NA|TRBV6-5|TRBJ1-1
TGTGCCAGCAGTTCCAACCTCGCTACAGGGAACACTGAAGCTTTCTTT
CASSSNLATGNTEAFF
>NA|NA|TRBV6-5|TRBJ2-2
TGTGCCAGCAGCTATTCGAACACCGGGGAGCTGTTTTTT
CASSYSNTGELFF
>NA|NA|TRBV2|TRBJ2-1
TGTGCCAGCAGCCGAGGGGGGGTTGAGCAGTTCTTC
CASSRGGVEQFF
>NA|NA|TRBV4-1|TRBJ1-6
TGCGCCAGCAGCCATTGGGCAGGGCCAAGCTCCTATAATTCACCCCTCCACTTT
CASSHWAGPSSYNSPLHF
>TRBD2|once|TRBV19|TRBJ2-7
TGTGCCAGTAGTCTTAATAGCGGGATGCGCTACGAGCAGTACTTC
CASSLNSGMRYEQYF
>NA|NA|TRBV19|TRBJ2-1
TGTGCCAGTAGTATAGTGGGGGCAGTCCCCTACAATGAGCAGTTCTTC
CASSIVGAVPYNEQFF
>TRBD2|NA|TRBV4-1|TRBJ2-3
TGCGCCAGCAGCCAAGACCCACGGGGAGGGATGGTTACAGATACGCAGTATTTT
CASSQDPRGGMVTDTQYF
>NA|NA|TRBV5-4|TRBJ2-7
TGTGCCAGCAGCCCCACCGGGGCCTACGAGCAGTACTTC
CASSPTGAYEQYF
>NA|NA|TRBV28|TRBJ1-6
TGTGCCAGCAGGAAAGAACAGGTTACCCTCCCCGGTAATTCACCCCTCCACTTT
CASRKEQVTLPGNSPLHF
>TRBD1|NA|TRBV27|TRBJ1-1
TGTGCCACCTCGTCCTTTCCCGGGACAGGGAAGGGGGACACTGAAGCTTTCTTT
CATSSFPGTGKGDTEAFF
>NA|NA|TRBV10-1|TRBJ1-1
TGCGCCAGCAGTGATCGACCTAAGGGGCACACTGAAGCTTTCTTT
CASSDRPKGHTEAFF
>TRBD2|NA|TRBV7-9|TRBJ2-7
TGTGCCAGCAGCTTAGTAGCGGGAGGGCCAGAGGAGCAGTACTTC
CASSLVAGGPEEQYF
>NA|once|TRBV7-2|TRBJ1-5
TGTGCCAGCAGCTCGGTCGTCGAGTGGCCCCAGCATTTT
CASSSVVEWPQHF
>TRBD2|NA|TRBV13|TRBJ2-1
TGTGCCAGCAGCCCCTCGGGTAGCGGGAGGCAGTTCTTC
CASSPSGSGRQFF